These 31 T cell receptor beta chains share one sample of origin, sequenced in a study of T cell repertoires in cytomegalovirus infection. These receptors lack a known antigen. TCRdb re-derived calls from the reads in MiXCR, one entry per CDR3 protein. This table holds about 830,000 distinct CDR3 sequences, about 31% found once. The input for sequencing was cultured CD8+ T cells from PBMCs, taken from culture after CMV antigen stimulation. These receptors were taken from a human donor in good health (CMV status not recorded). Some clones in this sample may be carry-over from other donors' samples.

This sequence joins TRBV7-6 and TRBJ2-2, with D possibly matching TRBD2 (5 bases). Germline V CDR1 and CDR2: SGHVS, FNYEAQ. CDR3 size: 16 residues. Trimming took 1 base from V and 3 from J, leaving 12 bases between them. The CDR3: CASSLVGLAHTGELFF. CDR3 DNA: TGTGCCAGCAGCTTAGTGGGCCTAGCCCACACCGGGGAGCTGTTTTTT.

This chain joins TRBV27 and TRBJ2-7, with D perhaps matching TRBD2 (6 bases). CDR3 length equals 14 residues. Germline assignment: CDR1 MNHEY and CDR2 SMNVEV (reference sequence). Deletions cut 6 bases from V and 4 bases from J, with 16 bases between. The CDR3 loop reads CASSLGPRGYEQYV. The DNA of the CDR3 is TGTGCCAGCAGCTTGGGCCCCCGGGGGTACGAGCAGTACGTC.

The chain carries TRBV7-9 and TRBJ2-7, with 9 bases that match TRBD1. This CDR3 contains 14 residues. Unmatched junction bases numbered 6, after V lost 6 bases and J lost 3 bases. Germline CDR1 and CDR2: SEHNR and FQNEAQ (reference sequence). CDR3 amino acids: CASRGGQGLYEQYF. CDR3 DNA sequence: TGTGCCAGCAGAGGTGGACAGGGGCTCTACGAGCAGTACTTC.

This clonotype was detected ten times or more. The chain is built from TRBV7-9 and TRBJ2-7; no firm D call. This CDR3 comprises 14 residues. Per the germline V gene, CDR1 is SEHNR and CDR2 is FQNEAQ (reference sequence). V was clipped by 4 bases and J by 0 bases, with 10 bases between them. Written as DNA, the CDR3 is TGTGCCAGCAGCTCGGACGGAAACTCCTACGAGCAGTACGTC. This sequence encodes CASSSDGNSYEQYV.

The chain employs TRBV12-5 and TRBJ2-7; TRBD2 matches 9 bases. Germline V gene lookup returns CDR1 LGHNT and CDR2 FRNRAP. The CDR3 sequence is 15 residues long. The junction had 11 bases not matched to a gene; V was cut back by 4 bases and J by 7 bases. CDR3 protein: CASGSSSSGIWEQYF. The CDR3 coding sequence is TGTGCTAGTGGTTCCTCGTCTAGCGGGATCTGGGAGCAGTACTTC.

To note about this clonotype: A much larger clone differs from this one at a single base, so this may be a read error. The chain has TRBV5-3 and TRBJ2-7; 12 positions agree with TRBD2. Being an ORF, TRBV5-3 has a function that is uncertain. The CDR3 is 14 residues long. The CDR3 region is CASSLTSGGNEQYF. Here the CDR3 DNA reads TGTGCCAGCAGCTTGACTAGCGGGGGAAACGAGCAGTACTTC.

This clonotype was detected only a few times. The V call is TRBV7-4, the J call TRBJ1-1, with D perhaps TRBD1 (6 bases). Germline loops: CDR1 SGHVT, CDR2 SQSDAQ. V lost 3 bases to trimming and J lost 0 bases, with 14 bases between them. This CDR3 spans 16 amino acids. The CDR3, as DNA: TGTGCCAGCAGCTTCGCCGGACAGCCCATGAACACTGAAGCTTTCTTT. It yields the protein CASSFAGQPMNTEAFF. Full variable domain (missing parts from reference TRBV7-4 and TRBJ1-1): GAGVSQSPRYKVAKRGRDVALRCDSISGHVTLYWYRQTLGQGSEVLTYSQSDAQRDKSGRPSGRFSAERPERSVSTLKIQRTEQGDSAVYLCASSFAGQPMNTEAFFGQGTRLTVV.

There are a few counts of this clonotype. This sequence joins TRBV19 and TRBJ1-1, with 8 positions matching TRBD1. The ends lost 6 bases at V and 1 base at J; junction bases unmatched: 7. Germline lookup yields CDR1 LNHDA and CDR2 SQIVND (reference sequence). This CDR3 region has 15 residues. CDR3 DNA sequence: TGTGCCAGTAGCCCGGACAGGGATCCGAACACTGAAGCTTTCTTT. Translated, it gives CASSPDRDPNTEAFF.

This clonotype was detected a few times. The rearrangement joins TRBV11-2 to TRBJ2-3, with 9 bases that match TRBD2. After removal of 0 bases from V and 2 bases from J, the junction contained 6 bases not matched to a gene. The CDR3 sequence is 17 residues long. CDR1 SGHAT and CDR2 FQNNGV come from the germline V gene. The CDR3 coding sequence is TGTGCCAGCAGCTTAGACCCGGGACTAGCTACCACAGATACGCAGTATTTT. This translates into CASSLDPGLATTDTQYF. Together with reference TRBV11-2 and TRBJ2-3, the CDR3 gives the full variable domain: EAGVAQSPRYKIIEKRQSVAFWCNPISGHATLYWYQQILGQGPKLLIQFQNNGVVDDSQLPKDRFSAERLKGVDSTLKIQPAKLEDSAVYLCASSLDPGLATTDTQYFGPGTRLTVL.

This sequence joins TRBV7-2 and TRBJ2-2, with D possibly TRBD2 on 7 matching bases. CDR1 and CDR2 (germline): SGHTA, FQGNSA. V lost 5 bases and J 3 bases, leaving 16 bases between the germline ends. The CDR3 loop spans 16 amino acids. CDR3 region: CASSPKGGGDTGELFF. The DNA for the CDR3 is TGTGCCAGCAGCCCCAAGGGAGGGGGTGACACCGGGGAGCTGTTTTTT.

This clonotype was recorded a few times. The chain joins TRBV6-1 to TRBJ2-1; D possibly uses TRBD1 or TRBD2 (5 bases each). CDR1 MNHNS and CDR2 SASEGT come from the germline V gene. Trimming removed 5 bases from V and 7 bases from J, with 9 bases in between. This CDR3 has 12 amino acids. This chain's CDR3 is CASSQGANEQFF. CDR3 coding DNA: TGTGCCAGCAGTCAGGGAGCTAATGAGCAGTTCTTC.

This chain links TRBV29-1 with TRBJ1-2; a weak D match, TRBD1 (5 bases). Germline CDR1 is SQVTM and CDR2 is ANQGSEA. This CDR3 has 13 amino acids. The V gene lost 3 bases and the J gene lost 6 bases, with 14 bases spanning the gap. CDR3 nucleotides: TGCAGCGTTGAGATAGGCAAGGGGAATGGCTACACCTTC. This encodes CSVEIGKGNGYTF.

This chain links TRBV14 with TRBJ1-1; 8 positions match TRBD1. This CDR3 spans 15 amino acids. Trimming at V came to 7 bases and at J to 5 bases, leaving 12 bases not matched to a gene. Germline V CDR1 and CDR2: SGHDN, FVKESK. The CDR3 coding sequence is TGTGCCAGCAAGTTCTACCAGGGGGCCGGTACTGAAGCTTTCTTT. This gives the protein CASKFYQGAGTEAFF.

This clonotype was detected a few times. The genes are TRBV12-3 or TRBV12-4 and TRBJ2-3; 7 bases fit TRBD2. The CDR3 is 16 residues long. Trimming took 3 bases from V and 4 from J; bases not matched to a gene: 10. CDR3 coding DNA: TGTGCCAGCAGTTTTAACCAGCGGGGTACCTCAGATACGCAGTATTTT. Translating gives CASSFNQRGTSDTQYF.

The chain employs TRBV6-1 and TRBJ2-7, with TRBD1 identical over 9 bases. Germline assignment: CDR1 MNHNS and CDR2 SASEGT. Trimming cost V 7 bases and J 3 bases; bases outside gene matches: 4. This CDR3 spans 13 amino acids. Written as DNA, the CDR3 is TGTGCCAGCACGTGGGGACAGGGCTACGAGCAGTACTTC. This translates into CASTWGQGYEQYF.

Of note for this clonotype: The junction shows a germline mismatch at one end, possibly a read error. The CDR3 nucleotides are TGTACAAGGTTAGAGGTGACGGATCTACAAGAGACCCAGTACTTC. This codes for CTRLEVTDLQETQYF. This chain uses TRBV20-1 with TRBJ2-5; no reliable D call. CDR1 is DFQATT and CDR2 is SNEGSKA in the germline V gene (reference sequence). This CDR3 region has 15 residues.

Comment on this clonotype: The junction differs from germline at one of its ends, possibly a read error. The chain carries TRBV12-3 or TRBV12-4 and TRBJ2-2, with D perhaps matching TRBD2 (6 bases). CDR3 length: 16 residues. The CDR3 loop is CASSHVASTDPGGLFF. The CDR3 bases are TGTGCCAGCAGCCATGTGGCCTCTACCGACCCCGGGGGGCTGTTTTTT.

The CDR3 sequence: CASSLDSYPGDEQFF. The CDR3 region has the DNA TGTGCCAGCAGCTTAGATAGCTACCCCGGGGATGAGCAGTTCTTC. The V gene is TRBV7-3, the J gene TRBJ2-1; D is possibly TRBD2 (5 bases). From germline, CDR1 is SGHTA and CDR2 FQGTGA. V was trimmed by 2 bases and J by 8 bases, leaving 16 bases between them. The CDR3 sequence is 15 residues long. The full variable domain, completed using reference TRBV7-3 and TRBJ2-1, is GAGVSQTPSNKVTEKGKYVELRCDPISGHTALYWYRQSLGQGPEFLIYFQGTGAADDSGLPNDRFFAVRPEGSVSTLKIQRTERGDSAVYLCASSLDSYPGDEQFFGPGTRLTVL.

At least ten counts were recorded for this clonotype. The CDR3 bases are TGTGCCAGCCACCCGGGACTAGCGTATCTCGATACGCAGTATTTT. Its translation: CASHPGLAYLDTQYF. The chain links TRBV7-9 to TRBJ2-3; 10 bases match TRBD2. This CDR3 is 15 amino acids long. The germline gives CDR1 SEHNR, CDR2 FQNEAQ (reference sequence). The V segment lost 8 bases and the J segment 6 bases; nucleotides outside the gene matches: 11.

The CDR3, as DNA: TGTGCCAGCAGCTTAGCGGGGATCGGGGGGCCTCGTGGCTACACCTTC. It yields the protein CASSLAGIGGPRGYTF. This chain joins TRBV7-8 and TRBJ1-2, with D maybe TRBD1 (6 bases). Trimming removed 0 bases at V and 7 bases at J, with 18 bases between. Germline V lookup: CDR1 SGHVS, CDR2 FQNEAQ. This CDR3 region has 16 residues.

This clonotype was seen many times. This rearrangement joins TRBV7-8 to TRBJ2-1; D possibly corresponds to TRBD1 (6 bases). From germline, CDR1 is SGHVS and CDR2 FQNEAQ. The CDR3 is made up of 16 amino acids. Trimming took off 1 base at V and 7 bases at J, with 17 bases between the two ends. CDR3 nucleotides: TGTGCCAGCAGCTTAGGGTGGGGCGTAAGGGGGAATGAGCAGTTCTTC. Translated: CASSLGWGVRGNEQFF.

V gene TRBV6-2 or TRBV6-3 combines with J gene TRBJ1-1; tentatively, D is TRBD1 (5 bases). CDR1 is MNHEY and CDR2 is SVGEGT in the germline V gene. The CDR3 is 11 amino acids. Deletions cut 7 bases from V and 11 bases from J, with 14 bases between. CDR3 in DNA: TGTGCCAGCAAGAGGGGAGGGGAGGCTTTCTTT. Amino acid sequence: CASKRGGEAFF.

Only a few counts were recorded for this clonotype. The chain uses TRBV19 and TRBJ2-3; possible D gene TRBD1, 5 bases. The CDR3 has 15 residues. CDR1 is LNHDA and CDR2 is SQIVND in the germline V gene (reference sequence). Trimming cost V 6 bases and J 2 bases, with 15 bases left between them. DNA for the CDR3: TGTGCCAGTAGAGCTGGGGCGACGGTCACAGATACGCAGTATTTT. Protein: CASRAGATVTDTQYF. Full variable domain (outside the CDR3, taken from reference TRBV19 and TRBJ2-3): DGGITQSPKYLFRKEGQNVTLSCEQNLNHDAMYWYRQDPGQGLRLIYYSQIVNDFQKGDIAEGYSVSREKKESFPLTVTSAQKNPTAFYLCASRAGATVTDTQYFGPGTRLTVL.

This clonotype was seen more than once but under ten times. This chain links TRBV12-3 or TRBV12-4 with TRBJ2-4, with D possibly being TRBD1 or TRBD2 (5 bases each). The germline V and J ends were trimmed by 3 bases and 3 bases, with 6 bases remaining between them. The CDR3 sequence is 13 residues long. In nucleotides, the CDR3 is TGTGCCAGCAGTTTGAGGGGCAAAAACATTCAGTACTTC. Translating it yields CASSLRGKNIQYF.

A few counts support this clonotype. The chain uses TRBV4-1 and TRBJ2-5; 12 nucleotides align to TRBD2. The germline V gene encodes CDR1 MGHRA and CDR2 YSYEKL. Germline trimming cut 4 bases from V and 5 bases from J; bases unmatched to any gene: 14. The CDR3 loop spans 18 amino acids. The CDR3 spells CASSLKSASGGAWETQYF. CDR3 sequence (DNA): TGCGCCAGCAGCCTCAAAAGCGCTAGCGGGGGGGCCTGGGAGACCCAGTACTTC.

This clonotype was recorded a few times. The chain is built from TRBV6-1 and TRBJ1-1; 7 nucleotides align to TRBD1. The CDR3 totals 13 residues. The J segment lost 6 bases and the V segment lost 8 bases, leaving 9 bases of the junction unmatched. Germline CDR1 is MNHNS and CDR2 is SASEGT. CDR3 coding DNA: TGTGCCAGCTCACGACAGGGTGGGCCTGAAGCTTTCTTT. It translates to CASSRQGGPEAFF.

This clonotype was recorded a few times. The V gene is TRBV7-2, the J gene TRBJ2-3; possible D gene TRBD2, 5 bases. CDR1 and CDR2 from the germline V gene are SGHTA and FQGNSA. The CDR3 contains 14 residues. V was shortened by 5 bases and J by 4 bases, with 13 bases between the two germline ends. The CDR3 reads CASSPGLTSDTQYF. The DNA for the CDR3 is TGTGCCAGCAGCCCAGGACTGACGTCAGATACGCAGTATTTT.

V and J are TRBV12-3 or TRBV12-4 and TRBJ1-5; 10 bases line up with TRBD1. This CDR3 region has 15 residues. The J segment lost 3 bases and the V segment lost 6 bases, leaving 5 bases of the junction unmatched. The CDR3: CASSSRQGANQPQHF. The CDR3 region has the DNA TGTGCCAGCAGCTCACGACAGGGGGCCAATCAGCCCCAGCATTTT.

This chain links TRBV10-3 with TRBJ1-4; 11 bases are shared with TRBD1. This CDR3 spans 14 amino acids. The V gene's germline CDR1 is ENHRY and CDR2 SYGVKD. Germline trimming cut 10 bases from V and 4 bases from J; bases unmatched to any gene: 5. The CDR3 coding sequence is TGTGCCACCGGACAGGGGGCGGATAATGAAAAACTGTTTTTT. Translating it yields CATGQGADNEKLFF.

This clonotype was seen a few times. The CDR3 is CASIGTGQNTGELFF. The DNA of the CDR3 is TGTGCCAGTATCGGGACAGGGCAAAACACCGGGGAGCTGTTTTTT. The chain carries TRBV19 and TRBJ2-2; 9 bases are shared with TRBD1. With V trimmed by 7 bases and J by 2 bases, 5 bases remained unmatched. CDR3 length: 15 amino acids. Germline loops: CDR1 LNHDA, CDR2 SQIVND (reference sequence).

The chain is built from TRBV12-3 or TRBV12-4 and TRBJ2-7; a weak D match, TRBD2 (7 bases). The CDR3 is 15 amino acids. Trimming removed 7 bases at V and 0 bases at J, with 16 bases between. The CDR3 is CASTGGSSPSYEQYV. Here the CDR3 DNA reads TGTGCCAGCACGGGGGGCAGCAGCCCCTCCTACGAGCAGTACGTC.